This T cell receptor beta chain derives from a study of T cells after yellow fever vaccination. Study-wide results and caveats: Clonotypes found in both CD4 and CD8 compartments made up a small share.

Ten or more counts support this clonotype. What it binds is unknown. V shed 1 base and J shed 1 base, with 7 bases lying between them. This CDR3 is built from 14 residues. CDR1 and CDR2 from the germline V gene are SEHNR and FQNEAQ (reference sequence). For TCR, cDNA came from 5'RACE template switching, which added a universal primer site and UMIs. In TCRdb, the 5' RACE reads were re-called with MiXCR into one record per CDR3 protein. The sample lists some 340,000 distinct CDR3 sequences, roughly 10% occurring once. This receptor was taken from a man aged 18 to 30 who received the YFV17D yellow fever vaccine. The chain uses TRBV7-9 and TRBJ1-1; no definite D call. The sequencing here drew on CD4+ T cells sorted from PBMCs, taken 45 days after the yellow fever booster vaccination. CDR3 loop: CASSLEGPNTEAFF. DNA for the CDR3: TGTGCCAGCAGCTTAGAAGGACCGAACACTGAAGCTTTCTTT.